This is a list of T cell receptor beta chains from one sample in a study of beta chain features in type 1 diabetes. Clones were read by immunoSEQ multiplex PCR, and TCRdb kept only the in-frame ones, dropping some. The top ten hold around 0.011% of the sample, which has under 300,000 clones, roughly 24% seen once. Sequencing was done on a sample of naive CD4+ T cells from blood. These receptors were obtained from a woman aged 25 to 39 with type 1 diabetes. CDR3s include the opening cysteine and the closing phenylalanine or tryptophan. The order of the fields is D gene, V gene, clone size, J gene, CDR3 protein, CDR3 DNA. The D gene is left open where the match is weak. Clone size is not always given. Where it is, it says once, few, many or a class for expanded clones.

TRBD1,TRBV5-4,few,TRBJ2-5,CASSPPGQGETQYF,TGTGCCAGCAGCCCCCCGGGACAGGGGGAGACCCAGTACTTC
TRBD2,TRBV29-1,few,TRBJ2-1,CSGTSGSYNEQFF,TGCAGCGGTACTAGCGGGAGCTACAATGAGCAGTTCTTC
-,TRBV15,few,TRBJ2-1,CATSSSRLDWSEQFF,TGTGCCACCAGCAGTTCCCGACTGGATTGGAGTGAGCAGTTCTTC
-,TRBV5-4,few,TRBJ2-5,CASSAGLLQETQYF,TGTGCCAGCAGCGCGGGACTCCTCCAAGAGACCCAGTACTTC
-,TRBV9,-,TRBJ2-1,CASSGRTGTVDEQFF,TGTGCCAGCAGCGGCCGAACCGGGACTGTTGATGAGCAGTTCTTC
TRBD2,TRBV5-6,few,TRBJ2-3,CASSSQTSGKIGTQYF,TGTGCCAGCAGCTCACAGACTAGCGGGAAGATTGGTACGCAGTATTTT
TRBD1,TRBV30,few,TRBJ1-1,CAWSWTGVTEAFF,TGTGCCTGGAGTTGGACAGGGGTTACTGAAGCTTTCTTT
TRBD1,TRBV30,-,TRBJ2-6,CAWSVGPGGAFGANVLTF,TGTGCCTGGAGTGTAGGTCCAGGGGGCGCTTTTGGGGCCAACGTCCTGACTTTC
-,TRBV28,few,TRBJ1-3,CASSRVGNTIYF,TGTGCCAGCAGTCGTGTAGGAAACACCATATATTTT
-,TRBV30,-,TRBJ2-5,CAWSVLRETQYF,TGTGCCTGGAGTGTACTCCGAGAGACCCAGTACTTC
TRBD2,TRBV5-4,few,TRBJ2-7,CASSQRTSGSYEQYF,TGTGCCAGCAGCCAACGGACTAGCGGGAGCTACGAGCAGTACTTC
TRBD1,TRBV18,-,TRBJ2-7,CASSLASGGYEQYF,TGTGCCAGCTCACTCGCGTCAGGGGGTTACGAGCAGTACTTC
TRBD2,TRBV14,-,TRBJ2-1,CASSHLAGQSYNEQFF,TGTGCCAGCAGCCATTTAGCGGGACAATCCTACAATGAGCAGTTCTTC
-,TRBV28,few,TRBJ1-2,CASVTNYGYTF,TGTGCCAGCGTAACTAACTATGGCTACACCTTC
TRBD2,TRBV2,-,TRBJ2-1,CASRERGTSIHEQFF,TGTGCCAGCAGGGAAAGGGGGACTAGTATCCATGAGCAGTTCTTC
-,TRBV19,-,TRBJ2-1,CASSDRGWYNEQFF,TGTGCCAGTAGTGACCGGGGATGGTACAATGAGCAGTTCTTC
TRBD2,TRBV9,few,TRBJ2-2,CASSVGEAGDTGELFF,TGTGCCAGCAGCGTAGGGGAAGCGGGAGACACCGGGGAGCTGTTTTTT
-,TRBV15,-,TRBJ2-7,CATAPRAGPYEQYF,TGTGCCACAGCCCCACGAGCGGGCCCCTACGAGCAGTACTTC
TRBD1,TRBV27,-,TRBJ2-1,CASRPFGTGNNEQFF,TGTGCCAGCAGACCCTTCGGGACAGGGAACAATGAGCAGTTCTTC
-,TRBV12-5,once,TRBJ2-1,CASGLLSHNEQFF,TGTGCTAGTGGTTTGCTTTCCCACAATGAGCAGTTCTTC
TRBD1,TRBV7-3,few,TRBJ2-5,CASSFRGKETQYF,TGTGCCAGCAGCTTCAGGGGGAAGGAGACCCAGTACTTC
-,TRBV29-1,-,TRBJ1-1,CRAGTLYTEAFF,TGCAGGGCCGGGACACTATACACTGAAGCTTTCTTT
TRBD2,TRBV30,few,TRBJ2-7,CAWNPGRLADYEQYF,TGTGCCTGGAATCCCGGCAGGCTAGCGGATTACGAGCAGTACTTC
TRBD1,TRBV27,-,TRBJ2-3,CAKETGGADTQYF,TGTGCCAAAGAGACAGGGGGCGCGGATACGCAGTATTTT
-,TRBV5-1,-,TRBJ1-1,CASSLTGQNTEAFF,TGCGCCAGCAGCTTAACAGGACAGAACACTGAAGCTTTCTTT
TRBD1,TRBV29-1,-,TRBJ2-5,CSAWGQGAAETQYF,TGCAGCGCCTGGGGACAGGGGGCTGCCGAGACCCAGTACTTC
TRBD1,TRBV28,-,TRBJ2-7,CASSSGQGSSYEQYF,TGTGCCAGCAGTTCTGGACAGGGGAGCTCCTACGAGCAGTACTTC
TRBD2,TRBV27,-,TRBJ2-7,CASNSGMMNYEQYF,TGTGCCAGCAATAGCGGGATGATGAACTACGAGCAGTACTTC
-,TRBV29-1,-,TRBJ2-5,CSVDGLSGVGETQYF,TGCAGCGTTGACGGGCTGTCGGGGGTCGGAGAGACCCAGTACTTC
-,TRBV25-1,-,TRBJ1-1,CASSPFAGARTEAFF,TGTGCCAGCAGCCCCTTTGCGGGGGCGCGAACTGAAGCTTTCTTT
-,TRBV4-1,few,TRBJ2-4,CASSQVGGLLSIAKNIQYF,TGCGCCAGCAGCCAAGTCGGGGGGCTATTATCAATAGCCAAAAACATTCAGTACTTC
-,TRBV5-4,-,TRBJ2-2,CASSSQTVRNTGELFF,TGTGCCAGCAGCTCACAGACAGTCCGGAACACCGGGGAGCTGTTTTTT
-,TRBV18,few,TRBJ1-4,CASPLAEYNEKLFF,TGTGCCAGCCCGCTTGCGGAGTACAATGAAAAACTGTTTTTT
-,TRBV29-1,-,TRBJ1-1,CSVEEQVNTEAFF,TGCAGCGTTGAGGAACAGGTGAACACTGAAGCTTTCTTT
-,TRBV19,-,TRBJ1-1,CASRRQMNTEAFF,TGTGCCAGCCGGAGGCAGATGAACACTGAAGCTTTCTTT
TRBD1,TRBV15,-,TRBJ1-1,CATSKPGQAAEAFF,TGTGCCACCAGCAAACCAGGACAGGCGGCTGAAGCTTTCTTT
-,TRBV19,-,TRBJ1-5,CASRGPSSNQPQHF,TGTGCCAGTAGGGGGCCTAGTAGCAATCAGCCCCAGCATTTT
-,TRBV12-5,-,TRBJ1-2,CASRVSVGQANYGYTF,TGTGCTAGTCGGGTAAGCGTCGGTCAAGCTAACTATGGCTACACCTTC
-,TRBV4-1,few,TRBJ2-7,CASSQAPGNRVYEQYF,TGCGCCAGCAGCCAAGCGCCGGGTAATCGTGTCTACGAGCAGTACTTC
TRBD2,TRBV29-1,once,TRBJ2-7,CSVRSRLAGALGSYEQYF,TGCAGCGTCAGATCGAGACTAGCGGGAGCCTTGGGGAGCTACGAGCAGTACTTC
TRBD2,TRBV29-1,few,TRBJ2-1,CSVPLAEPYNEQFF,TGCAGCGTTCCACTAGCGGAACCCTACAATGAGCAGTTCTTC
-,TRBV2,few,TRBJ2-7,CASSGTPDEQYF,TGTGCCAGCAGTGGGACTCCGGACGAGCAGTACTTC
-,TRBV30,-,TRBJ1-4,CAWSVAGSGEKLFF,TGTGCCTGGAGTGTCGCAGGGTCCGGTGAAAAACTGTTTTTT
TRBD2,TRBV9,-,TRBJ2-1,CASSAREGGYNEQFF,TGTGCCAGCAGCGCCCGGGAGGGTGGGTACAATGAGCAGTTCTTC
TRBD2,TRBV2,-,TRBJ2-1,CASSERERGEQFF,TGTGCCAGCAGCGAGCGGGAGAGGGGTGAGCAGTTCTTC
-,TRBV10-3,-,TRBJ1-2,CAISDSGPGNYGYTF,TGTGCCATCAGTGATAGCGGGCCAGGGAACTATGGCTACACCTTC
TRBD1,TRBV4-1,few,TRBJ1-2,CASSQGTGEDGYTF,TGCGCCAGCAGCCAAGGCACAGGGGAGGATGGCTACACCTTC
TRBD2,TRBV20-1,-,TRBJ2-3,CSARGGDTQYF,TGCAGTGCTCGGGGAGGGGATACGCAGTATTTT
-,TRBV11-1,few,TRBJ2-7,CASSLARDYEQYF,TGTGCCAGCAGCTTAGCCAGGGACTACGAGCAGTACTTC
TRBD1,TRBV30,-,TRBJ1-1,CAWKKGAHTEAFF,TGTGCCTGGAAAAAGGGGGCTCACACTGAAGCTTTCTTT
-,TRBV2,few,TRBJ2-1,CASQSILNEQFF,TGTGCCAGCCAAAGCATATTGAATGAGCAGTTCTTC
-,TRBV29-1,-,TRBJ2-7,CSATTFSNEQYF,TGCAGCGCCACGACATTTTCCAACGAGCAGTACTTC
TRBD2,TRBV5-4,-,TRBJ2-3,CASSSLAEASTDTQYF,TGTGCCAGCAGCTCCCTAGCGGAAGCTAGCACAGATACGCAGTATTTT
-,TRBV30,few,TRBJ1-2,CAWSVQEGLGYTF,TGTGCCTGGAGTGTACAAGAGGGTTTGGGCTACACCTTC
TRBD2,TRBV4-1,few,TRBJ2-1,CASSPRTGLAGNYNEQFF,TGCGCCAGCAGCCCTCGAACCGGGCTAGCGGGGAACTACAATGAGCAGTTCTTC
-,TRBV4-2,-,TRBJ2-5,CASSQGTRNQETQYF,TGTGCCAGCAGCCAAGGAACCAGGAACCAAGAGACCCAGTACTTC
-,TRBV5-1,few,TRBJ1-1,CASSLPDTEAFF,TGCGCCAGCAGCTTGCCCGACACTGAAGCTTTCTTT
-,TRBV7-9,few,TRBJ2-5,CASSLVWGSLETQYF,TGTGCCAGCAGCTTAGTGTGGGGCAGCCTAGAGACCCAGTACTTC
-,TRBV20-1,-,TRBJ2-3,CSATLADTQYF,TGCAGTGCTACCTTAGCAGATACGCAGTATTTT
TRBD1,TRBV5-1,few,TRBJ2-4,CASSRDRVGSIQYF,TGCGCCAGCAGCCGCGACAGGGTGGGAAGCATTCAGTACTTC